This T cell receptor (beta chain) emerged from a study of CD8+ T cells in alopecia areata. Details on this clone: Its antigen is undetermined.

Notes on the study in general: Tofacitinib significantly decreased scalp clonality and expanded CD8+ clones among top 100. The treated group had a single nonresponder, limiting CD8+ expansion-response conclusions. Mouse data revealed clearer TCR sharing than patient data did, a gap possibly tied to HLA.

The V and J ends lost 1 base and 6 bases, in that order; junction bases with no gene match: 4. There are 15 residues in the CDR3. Germline CDR1 is SEHNR and CDR2 is FQNEAQ (reference sequence). Described treatment: oral pan-JAK inhibitor, 5-10 mg twice daily. The sequencing template was cDNA reverse transcribed from extracted RNA. The assay was immunoSEQ multiplex PCR, and TCRdb's table has in-frame clones only and misses some. The sample shows around 140,000 clones, about 85% of them seen only once. The genes are TRBV7-9 and TRBJ1-4; 8 bases fit TRBD1. The clonotype originates from a human donor with alopecia areata. The specimen was CD8+ T cells sorted from blood, collected at week 4, from a patient treated with tofacitinib. The CDR3 region has the DNA TGTGCCAGCAGCTTAGGACAGGGGAGGGATGAAAAACTGTTTTTT. Its translation: CASSLGQGRDEKLFF.